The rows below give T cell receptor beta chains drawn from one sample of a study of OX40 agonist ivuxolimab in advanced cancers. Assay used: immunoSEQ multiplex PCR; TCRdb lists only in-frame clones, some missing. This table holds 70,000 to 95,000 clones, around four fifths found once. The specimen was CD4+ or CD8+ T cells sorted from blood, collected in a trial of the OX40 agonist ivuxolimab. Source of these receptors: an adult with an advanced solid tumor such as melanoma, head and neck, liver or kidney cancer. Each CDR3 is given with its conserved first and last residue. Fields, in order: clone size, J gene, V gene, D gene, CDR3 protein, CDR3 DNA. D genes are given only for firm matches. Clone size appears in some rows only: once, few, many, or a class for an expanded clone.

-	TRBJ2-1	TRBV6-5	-	CASRYYNEQFF	TGTGCCAGCAGGTACTACAATGAGCAGTTCTTC
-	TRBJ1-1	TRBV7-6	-	CASSLVNTEAFF	TGTGCCAGCAGCTTGGTGAACACTGAAGCTTTCTTT
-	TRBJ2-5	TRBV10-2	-	CASRMRGGETQYF	TGCGCCAGCAGGATGAGGGGTGGAGAGACCCAGTACTTC
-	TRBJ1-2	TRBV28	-	CASSPTSGYSYYGYTF	TGTGCCAGCAGCCCCACCAGCGGCTATTCCTACTATGGCTACACCTTC
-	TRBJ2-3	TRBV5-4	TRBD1	CASSSGTGGTPDTQYF	TGTGCCAGCAGCTCTGGGACAGGGGGCACCCCAGATACGCAGTATTTT
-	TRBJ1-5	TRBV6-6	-	CASTPSGGNNQPQHF	TGTGCCAGCACCCCGAGCGGGGGTAACAATCAGCCCCAGCATTTT
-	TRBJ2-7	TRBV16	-	CASSQHLQGGEQYF	TGTGCCAGCAGCCAGCACCTACAGGGCGGCGAGCAGTACTTC
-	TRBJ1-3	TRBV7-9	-	CASSYLRAELSGNTIYF	TGTGCCAGCAGCTATCTCCGGGCAGAACTCTCTGGAAACACCATATATTTT
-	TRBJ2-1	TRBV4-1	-	CASSQVYNEQFF	TGCGCCAGCAGCCAAGTTTACAATGAGCAGTTCTTC
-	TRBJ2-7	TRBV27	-	CASSLSNQGREQYF	TGTGCCAGCAGTTTATCGAATCAGGGGCGGGAGCAGTACTTC
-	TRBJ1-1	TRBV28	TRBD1	CASSLSGGTEAFF	TGTGCCAGCAGTTTATCAGGGGGCACTGAAGCTTTCTTT
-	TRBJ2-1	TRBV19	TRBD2	CASSIGPTSPPGEFF	TGTGCCAGTAGTATAGGCCCGACTAGCCCTCCCGGGGAGTTCTTC
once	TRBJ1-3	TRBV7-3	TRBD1	CASSLSGQGYSGNTIYF	TGTGCCAGCAGCTTAAGCGGACAGGGTTACTCTGGAAACACCATATATTTT
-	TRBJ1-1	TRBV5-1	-	CASSLDEGRTEAFF	TGCGCCAGCAGCTTGGACGAAGGAAGGACTGAAGCTTTCTTT
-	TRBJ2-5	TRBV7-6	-	CASSPTIGPTQETQYF	TGTGCCAGCAGCCCCACGATAGGACCGACGCAAGAGACCCAGTACTTC
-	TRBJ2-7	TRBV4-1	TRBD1	CASSLRDRGQDEQYF	TGCGCCAGCAGCCTCCGGGACAGGGGGCAAGACGAGCAGTACTTC
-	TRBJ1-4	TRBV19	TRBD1	CASSIKGGRGYEKLFF	TGTGCCAGTAGTATTAAAGGTGGCAGGGGGTATGAAAAACTGTTTTTT
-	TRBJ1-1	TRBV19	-	CASRNTEAFF	TGTGCCAGTAGGAACACTGAAGCTTTCTTT
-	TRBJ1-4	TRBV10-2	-	CASMMWGGDEKLFF	TGCGCCAGCATGATGTGGGGGGGGGATGAAAAACTGTTTTTT
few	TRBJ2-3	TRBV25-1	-	CASSAFGRGSGPDTQYF	TGTGCCAGCAGTGCTTTTGGGAGAGGGAGTGGCCCAGATACGCAGTATTTT
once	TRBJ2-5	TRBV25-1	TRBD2	CASSEWGTSGSRGETQYF	TGTGCCAGCAGTGAATGGGGGACTAGCGGATCCAGAGGAGAGACCCAGTACTTC
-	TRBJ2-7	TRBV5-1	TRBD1	CASSYGQETYEQYF	TGCGCCAGCAGCTACGGACAGGAAACCTACGAGCAGTACTTC
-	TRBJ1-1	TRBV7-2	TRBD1	CASSWGQGITEAFF	TGTGCCAGCAGCTGGGGACAGGGGATCACTGAAGCTTTCTTT
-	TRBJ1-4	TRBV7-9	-	CASSLAHGMREEKLFF	TGTGCCAGCAGCTTAGCGCATGGGATGAGGGAAGAAAAACTGTTTTTT
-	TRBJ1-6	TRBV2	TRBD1	CASTSRDSHNSPLHF	TGTGCCAGCACCTCCCGGGACAGCCATAATTCACCCCTCCACTTT
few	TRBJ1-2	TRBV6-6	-	CASSLNRDNYGYTF	TGTGCCAGCAGTTTAAACCGGGATAACTATGGCTACACCTTC
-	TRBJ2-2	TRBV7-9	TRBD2	CASSSGLAKNTGELFF	TGTGCCAGCAGCTCGGGACTAGCAAAAAACACCGGGGAGCTGTTTTTT
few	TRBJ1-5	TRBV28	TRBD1	CASSPTPGQGARVRNQPQHF	TGTGCCAGCAGTCCAACCCCGGGACAGGGGGCGCGGGTACGCAATCAGCCCCAGCATTTT
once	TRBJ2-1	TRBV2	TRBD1	CASRERQGYNEQFF	TGTGCCAGCAGGGAGAGACAGGGTTACAATGAGCAGTTCTTC
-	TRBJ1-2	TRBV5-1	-	CASYRAFGDGYTF	TGCGCCAGCTACAGGGCATTTGGAGATGGCTACACCTTC
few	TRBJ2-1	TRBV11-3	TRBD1	CASSDRGMGNEQFF	TGTGCCAGCAGTGACAGGGGGATGGGCAATGAGCAGTTCTTC
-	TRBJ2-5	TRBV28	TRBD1	CASSSDRALQETQYF	TGTGCCAGCAGTTCGGACAGGGCGTTACAAGAGACCCAGTACTTC
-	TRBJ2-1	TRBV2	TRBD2	CASSGSGGAGYNEQFF	TGTGCCAGCAGTGGCTCGGGGGGGGCCGGATACAATGAGCAGTTCTTC
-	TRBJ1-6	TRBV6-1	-	CASSEKGGGLAVSPLHF	TGTGCCAGCAGTGAGAAGGGGGGGGGTCTAGCCGTCTCACCCCTCCACTTT
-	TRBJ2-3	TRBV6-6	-	CASSYVGDSDTQYF	TGTGCCAGCAGTTACGTAGGGGATTCAGATACGCAGTATTTT
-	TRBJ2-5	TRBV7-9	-	CASSGLLQETQYF	TGTGCCAGCAGCGGGCTGCTCCAAGAGACCCAGTACTTC
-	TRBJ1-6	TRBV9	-	CASSPQNRVGSPLHF	TGTGCCAGCAGCCCCCAGAACAGGGTAGGATCACCCCTCCACTTT
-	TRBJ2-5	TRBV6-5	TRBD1	CATARGRRETQYF	TGTGCCACAGCGAGGGGGCGGAGAGAGACCCAGTACTTC
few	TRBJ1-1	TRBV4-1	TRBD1	CASSHGTVDTEAFF	TGCGCCAGCAGCCACGGGACAGTTGACACTGAAGCTTTCTTT
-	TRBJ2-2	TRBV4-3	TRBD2	CASSQGLAGGGGELFF	TGCGCCAGCAGCCAGGGACTAGCGGGAGGTGGGGGGGAGCTGTTTTTT
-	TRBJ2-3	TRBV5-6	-	CASSLNRPLSTDTQYF	TGTGCCAGCAGCTTGAACAGGCCCCTAAGCACAGATACGCAGTATTTT
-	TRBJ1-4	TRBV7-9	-	CASSPRGGREKLFF	TGTGCCAGCTCCCCTCGGGGGGGTCGGGAAAAACTGTTTTTT
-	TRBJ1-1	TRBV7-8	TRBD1	CASSYTTGAGTEAFF	TGTGCCAGCAGCTATACGACAGGGGCGGGCACTGAAGCTTTCTTT
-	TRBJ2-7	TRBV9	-	CASRKVAHYEQYF	TGTGCCAGCAGGAAGGTGGCCCACTACGAGCAGTACTTC
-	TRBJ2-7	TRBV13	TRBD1	CASRYAGGAYEQYF	TGTGCCAGCAGGTACGCAGGGGGAGCCTACGAGCAGTACTTC
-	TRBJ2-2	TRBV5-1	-	CASSLAQGNTGELFF	TGCGCCAGCAGCTTGGCTCAGGGGAACACCGGGGAGCTGTTTTTT
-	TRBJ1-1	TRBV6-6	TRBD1	CASQPSDRGNTEAFF	TGTGCCAGCCAACCCTCAGACAGGGGGAACACTGAAGCTTTCTTT
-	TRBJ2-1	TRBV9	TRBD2	CASSVGGLSYNEQFF	TGTGCCAGCAGCGTGGGAGGGCTTTCCTACAATGAGCAGTTCTTC
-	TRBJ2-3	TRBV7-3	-	CASSSTSTTDTQYF	TGTGCCAGCAGCTCGACTAGTACCACAGATACGCAGTATTTT
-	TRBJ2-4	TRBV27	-	CASSFGGGINIQYF	TGTGCCAGCAGTTTTGGAGGGGGCATAAACATTCAGTACTTC
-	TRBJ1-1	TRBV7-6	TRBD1	CASSLGPGQVRGGRRMNTEAFF	TGTGCCAGCAGCTTAGGGCCGGGACAGGTCCGCGGGGGAAGGAGGATGAACACTGAAGCTTTCTTT
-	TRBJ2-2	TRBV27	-	CASSSRRRVGTGELFF	TGTGCCAGCAGTTCTCGTAGGAGGGTCGGCACCGGGGAGCTGTTTTTT
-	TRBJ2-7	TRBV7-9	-	CASSFGGLSSYEQYF	TGTGCCAGCAGCTTCGGGGGCCTAAGCTCCTACGAGCAGTACTTC
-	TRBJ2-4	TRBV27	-	CASSRSEPNPQNIQYF	TGTGCCAGCAGCCGCTCTGAACCCAACCCCCAAAACATTCAGTACTTC
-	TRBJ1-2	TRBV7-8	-	CASSLAAGQGVSYGYTF	TGTGCCAGCAGCTTAGCGGCGGGGCAGGGTGTAAGCTATGGCTACACCTTC